These 15 T cell receptor beta chains originate from one sample sequenced in a study of blood T cell repertoires in COVID-19. Only in-frame clones appear in the TCRdb table, and some are missing; sequencing was by immunoSEQ multiplex PCR. The repertoire has 50,000 to 70,000 clones, about 87% of them found once; the top ten carry about 7.2%. The sequencing sample was made of peripheral blood. All receptors come from a man in his sixties with active or convalescent COVID-19.

The rearrangement uses TRBV19 and TRBJ1-6; 11 nucleotides agree with TRBD1. Germline V CDR1 and CDR2: LNHDA, SQIVND (reference sequence). With 9 bases clipped from V and 10 bases from J, the junction kept 8 bases outside the gene matches. The CDR3 consists of 14 residues. The chain's CDR3 is CASARDRGRSPLHF. CDR3 sequence (DNA): TGTGCCAGCGCGAGGGACAGGGGGAGATCACCCCTCCACTTT.

The chain uses TRBV5-1 and TRBJ1-1; D remains ambiguous. V was cut by 5 bases and J by 5 bases, with 16 bases left in between. There are 14 residues in the CDR3. Germline V CDR1 and CDR2: SGHRS, YFSETQ. CDR3 in amino acids: CASRLGQRDTEAFF. The DNA of the CDR3 is TGCGCCAGCAGACTGGGTCAGAGGGATACTGAAGCTTTCTTT.

This clone was detected only once. The chain links TRBV5-1 to TRBJ1-4; tentatively, D is TRBD1 (5 bases). In germline, CDR1 is SGHRS, CDR2 YFSETQ. Trimming removed 4 bases from V and 3 bases from J, with 13 bases in between. CDR3 length: 15 residues. The CDR3 protein is CASSTRPGSNEKLFF. CDR3 DNA sequence: TGCGCCAGCAGCACTCGACCAGGGTCTAATGAAAAACTGTTTTTT.

The V call is TRBV29-1, the J call TRBJ1-1; D is undetermined. Germline lookup yields CDR1 SQVTM and CDR2 ANQGSEA. CDR3 length: 13 amino acids. V lost 5 bases, J lost 1 base, and 11 bases lay in between. This CDR3 is CSVCQQKNTEAFF. The CDR3 DNA is TGCAGCGTTTGCCAACAAAAGAACACTGAAGCTTTCTTT.

The chain uses TRBV5-1 and TRBJ2-2; D might be TRBD1 (6 bases). The CDR3 has 15 amino acids. V lost 1 base, J lost 4 bases, and 11 bases lay in between. Per the germline V gene, CDR1 is SGHRS and CDR2 is YFSETQ. The CDR3, as DNA: TGCGCCAGCAGCTTGACTCGACAGGTCACCGGGGAGCTGTTTTTT. It yields the protein CASSLTRQVTGELFF.

This chain links TRBV7-9 with TRBJ1-5; the D is unclear. CDR3 length equals 15 residues. Per germline, CDR1 SEHNR and CDR2 FQNEAQ (reference sequence). With 3 bases removed from V and 1 base from J, the gap between germline ends came to 10 bases. The CDR3 sequence: CASSFDGKSNQPQHF. DNA for the CDR3: TGTGCCAGCAGCTTTGACGGGAAGAGCAATCAGCCCCAGCATTTT.

This clone showed up just once. The chain combines TRBV12-3 or TRBV12-4 with TRBJ1-2; possible D gene TRBD1, 6 bases. Trimming removed 6 bases at V and 8 bases at J, with 16 bases between. CDR3 length: 13 residues. The CDR3 DNA reads TGTGCCAGCAGCTCACAGGGCGCCAGGGGCTACACCTTC. It codes for CASSSQGARGYTF.

This clone was counted a single time. The chain combines TRBV5-1 with TRBJ1-4, with TRBD1 as a possible D gene (6 bases). Per the germline V gene, CDR1 is SGHRS and CDR2 is YFSETQ. The CDR3 sequence is 13 residues long. V was shortened by 3 bases and J by 12 bases, with 15 bases between the two germline ends. The chain's CDR3 is CASSSRDTGELFF. DNA for the CDR3: TGCGCCAGCAGCTCCCGGGACACCGGTGAACTGTTTTTT.

The CDR3 nucleotides are TGCGCCAGCAGCCTCACTAGCGGGGGCCTAAAGGAGCAGTTCTTC. This sequence encodes CASSLTSGGLKEQFF. This sequence joins TRBV5-1 and TRBJ2-1; 11 bases are a match to TRBD2. This CDR3 is 15 amino acids long. The germline gives CDR1 SGHRS, CDR2 YFSETQ. The junction had 10 bases not matched to a gene; V was cut back by 4 bases and J by 10 bases.

The J gene is TRBJ2-1, the V gene TRBV28; D perhaps matches TRBD2 (5 bases). CDR1 MDHEN and CDR2 SYDVKM come from the germline V gene. V lost 6 bases, J lost 8 bases, and 20 bases lay in between. The CDR3 is 15 residues long. CDR3 nucleotide sequence: TGTGCCAGCAGCGACCCGTCGTCGGGGATAGATGAGCAGTTCTTC. As protein: CASSDPSSGIDEQFF.

V usage is TRBV5-5 and J usage is TRBJ1-5; perhaps TRBD1 as D (5 bases). The CDR3 sequence is 16 residues long. The germline CDR1 and CDR2 sequences are SGHKS and YYEKEE (reference sequence). The V end was cut by 5 bases, the J end by 5 bases, with 20 bases between. DNA for the CDR3: TGTGCCAGCAGGGAGGTCGGGCGGGGCGTCGATCAGCCCCAGCATTTT. Translation: CASREVGRGVDQPQHF.

This chain joins TRBV18 and TRBJ2-3; 7 positions agree with TRBD2. J lost 2 bases, V lost 1 base, and 3 bases had no gene match. This CDR3 is 15 amino acids long. The V gene's germline CDR1 is KGHSH and CDR2 LQKENI. The CDR3 sequence is CASSPRRGDTDTQYF. The CDR3 DNA follows: TGTGCCAGCTCACCACGTCGGGGGGACACAGATACGCAGTATTTT.

The chain has TRBV5-8 and TRBJ2-1; 14 positions agree with TRBD2. V dropped 1 base and J dropped 7; count of bases not matched to a gene: 1. CDR3 length equals 15 residues. Germline V gene data show CDR1 as SGHTS and CDR2 as YDEGEE. The CDR3 sequence: CASSLWTSGGNEQFF. The CDR3 DNA reads as TGTGCCAGCAGCTTGTGGACTAGCGGGGGGAATGAGCAGTTCTTC.

This sequence joins TRBV6-4 and TRBJ1-1; TRBD1 matches 7 bases. The CDR3 loop spans 16 amino acids. Germline CDR1 is MRHNA and CDR2 is SNTAGT. The trim removed 7 bases at V and 5 bases at J, leaving 16 bases unmatched. The CDR3 DNA reads TGTGCCAGCAAGGCCAGGGGGGAGCGGCCGGGGACTGAAGCTTTCTTT. Its translation: CASKARGERPGTEAFF.

The V gene is TRBV30, the J gene TRBJ2-3, with 7 bases identical to TRBD1. The ends lost 5 bases at V and 0 bases at J; junction bases unmatched: 2. Germline V gene sequence: CDR1 GTSNPN, CDR2 SVGIG (reference sequence). The CDR3 consists of 13 residues. The CDR3 loop reads CAWGQESTDTQYF. The CDR3 DNA reads TGTGCCTGGGGACAGGAAAGCACAGATACGCAGTATTTT.